The clone carrying this TCR beta chain has ten or more counts. The antigen remains unidentified. This specimen belongs to a study of T cell repertoires in cytomegalovirus infection. Study-wide background: A matching HLA type, together with CMV infection, was signaled by public TCR beta signatures. Study findings and constraints: People with CMV and the relevant HLA were identified by cumulative public TCR beta family frequency. CMV-specific TCR beta clonotypes restricted by HLA-C dominated the ex vivo response.

Looked up from germline, CDR1 is SGHTA and CDR2 is FQGNSA. Trimming removed 1 base from V and 7 bases from J, with 20 bases in between. This CDR3 contains 17 residues. TCRdb independently ran MiXCR on the reads; one entry per CDR3 protein. The top ten clones hold about 3.9% of a sample with some 320,000 distinct CDR3 sequences, 9.5% of them seen once. The clonotype comes from a human donor in good health (CMV status not recorded). Some clones in this sample may be carry-over from other donors' samples. This chain joins TRBV7-2 and TRBJ1-3, with D possibly being TRBD1 (5 bases). Source material: PBMCs. The CDR3 DNA reads as TGTGCCAGCAGCTTAGGAGTGCGGGGGTTGGGTTCCAACACCATATATTTT. The encoded protein is CASSLGVRGLGSNTIYF.